One and the same sample provided the 24 T cell receptor beta chains below, sequenced in a study of CXCR3-negative and CXCR3-positive naive CD8 T cells. Overall study results and limits: More hydrophobic TRB CDR3s occurred in CXCR3-positive than in CXCR3-negative naive cells.

These TCRs are of unknown antigen specificity. All TRB cDNA libraries came from 5' RACE performed with UMI labels. TCRdb processed the 5' RACE reads again and assigns one entry to each CDR3 protein, with no DNA. This sample's table reports about 120,000 distinct CDR3 sequences. The sequenced sample was naive CXCR3+ CD8+ T cells from blood. Sample subset: CD45RO-CCR7+CD27+CD95- naive CD8+ T cells expressing CXCR3 (TNR3+). The receptors were sampled from a human donor in good health. Some clones in this sample may be carry-over from other donors' samples.

The V and J genes are TRBV12-3 or TRBV12-4 and TRBJ2-7; TCRdb's D call, TRBD2, is unchecked because there is no DNA. The CDR3 runs 15 residues. The CDR3 here is CASSPPGLMSYEQYF.

This chain links TRBV19 with TRBJ1-1. CDR1 is LNHDA, CDR2 SQIVND, per germline (reference sequence). This CDR3 is 15 amino acids long. CDR3 sequence reads: CASKRAGLFNTEAFF.

The chain employs TRBV29-1 and TRBJ2-2. Germline V gene lookup returns CDR1 SQVTM and CDR2 ANQGSEA. The CDR3 spans 12 residues. This chain's CDR3 is CSVVGWTGELFF.

V gene TRBV5-1 combines with J gene TRBJ2-2; TCRdb's D call, TRBD2, is unchecked because there is no DNA. There are 18 residues in the CDR3. From germline, CDR1 is SGHRS and CDR2 YFSETQ. The CDR3 loop reads CASSLEGSGGANTGELFF. The full variable domain, with the rest looked up from reference TRBV5-1 and TRBJ2-2, is KAGVTQTPRYLIKTRGQQVTLSCSPISGHRSVSWYQQTPGQGLQFLFEYFSETQRNKGNFPGRFSGRQFSNSRSEMNVSTLELGDSALYLCASSLEGSGGANTGELFFGEGSRLTVL.

The rearrangement uses TRBV20-1 and TRBJ2-3; with no DNA, the TCRdb D assignment of TRBD1 cannot be verified. The germline V gene encodes CDR1 DFQATT and CDR2 SNEGSKA (reference sequence). This CDR3 comprises 14 residues. The CDR3 here is CSARKAGDPDTQYF.

V and J are TRBV28 and TRBJ2-2; TCRdb picks TRBD1, but there is no DNA to check that call. The length of the CDR3 is 16 residues. From germline, CDR1 is MDHEN and CDR2 SYDVKM. The CDR3 here is CASSYLDITNTGELFF.

This sequence joins TRBV5-1 and TRBJ2-7; absent DNA, TCRdb's TRBD1 call cannot be checked. The CDR3 extends over 15 amino acids. Germline CDR1 SGHRS, CDR2 YFSETQ. CDR3 region: CASSLGWGQAYEQYF.

This rearrangement joins TRBV12-3 or TRBV12-4 to TRBJ2-3. The CDR3 runs to 12 residues. The CDR3 reads CASRYSTDTQYF.

This chain links TRBV6-5 with TRBJ2-2; as DNA is missing, the TRBD2 call by TCRdb cannot be tested. Germline CDR1 and CDR2: MNHEY and SVGAGI. The CDR3 sequence is 17 residues long. The CDR3 loop is CASSYSTSGRGTGELFF.

The CDR3 is CASSLEVAMQETQYF. V is TRBV7-8 and J is TRBJ2-5; as DNA is missing, the TRBD2 call by TCRdb cannot be tested. Germline CDR1 reads SGHVS; CDR2 reads FQNEAQ. This CDR3 spans 15 amino acids.

The rearrangement uses TRBV4-1 and TRBJ2-7; the TCRdb call, TRBD1, lacks DNA for checking. Germline CDR1 MGHRA, CDR2 YSYEKL. The CDR3 consists of 14 residues. This CDR3 is CASSRNIGDYEQYF.

The chain is built from TRBV7-2 and TRBJ1-1; TCRdb reports TRBD1, a call that lacks DNA to check it against. Germline-derived CDR1 and CDR2 are SGHTA and FQGNSA. This CDR3 comprises 14 residues. CDR3 sequence: CASSFPGLNTEAFF.

The rearrangement uses TRBV10-3 and TRBJ2-3; there is no DNA to check the TCRdb D call of TRBD1. CDR3 length: 12 amino acids. Looked up from germline, CDR1 is ENHRY and CDR2 is SYGVKD. The CDR3 spells CASGVDTDTQYF.

V usage is TRBV10-3 and J usage is TRBJ2-7; TCRdb picks TRBD1, but there is no DNA to check that call. Germline assignment: CDR1 ENHRY and CDR2 SYGVKD. The CDR3 spans 17 residues. The CDR3 sequence: CAISELTGAAGFNEQYF.

The rearrangement links TRBV9 to TRBJ2-1. CDR1 and CDR2 (germline): SGDLS, YYNGEE. This CDR3 contains 14 residues. CDR3 sequence reads: CASSVVTSSYEQFF.

CDR3 residues: CASSHAGLAGGRSPDTQYF. This rearrangement joins TRBV4-2 to TRBJ2-3; the TCRdb call, TRBD2, lacks DNA for checking. Per the germline V gene, CDR1 is LGHNA and CDR2 is YNFKEQ. The CDR3 is 19 amino acids.

This chain links TRBV7-6 with TRBJ2-7; TCRdb's D call, TRBD1, is unchecked because there is no DNA. Germline V gives CDR1 SGHVS, CDR2 FNYEAQ. The CDR3 runs 15 residues. This CDR3 is CASSLGGTEVYEQYF.

V and J are TRBV20-1 and TRBJ2-3; TCRdb gives TRBD1 as the D gene, but with no DNA this cannot be confirmed. The CDR3 runs 14 residues. CDR1 is DFQATT, CDR2 SNEGSKA, per germline (reference sequence). This chain's CDR3 is CSAHRDPGTDTQYF.

The V call is TRBV20-1, the J call TRBJ2-3; TCRdb's D call of TRBD2 is untestable without DNA. Germline V gives CDR1 DFQATT, CDR2 SNEGSKA (reference sequence). CDR3 size: 20 residues. The chain's CDR3 is CSATSSGTSGGSPFTDTQYF.

The chain links TRBV28 to TRBJ2-3. The CDR3 spans 16 residues. In germline, CDR1 is MDHEN, CDR2 SYDVKM. The CDR3 protein is CASSPFFDSSTDTQYF.

This chain joins TRBV28 and TRBJ1-2; with no DNA, the TCRdb D assignment of TRBD1 cannot be verified. Per the germline V gene, CDR1 is MDHEN and CDR2 is SYDVKM. This CDR3 has 16 amino acids. The CDR3 loop reads CASSLVGTGTNYGYTF.

The rearrangement uses TRBV7-9 and TRBJ2-1; checking the TCRdb D call of TRBD1 is not possible without DNA. Germline lookup yields CDR1 SEHNR and CDR2 FQNEAQ (reference sequence). The CDR3 sequence is 13 residues long. This chain's CDR3 is CASIDGGYNEQFF.

CDR3 residues: CASRMRDHYEQYF. The V and J genes are TRBV12-3 or TRBV12-4 and TRBJ2-7; TCRdb designates TRBD2, a call that cannot be tested without DNA. This CDR3 has 13 amino acids.

This chain joins TRBV11-2 and TRBJ1-1; checking the TCRdb D call of TRBD1 is not possible without DNA. Germline V CDR1 and CDR2: SGHAT, FQNNGV. The CDR3 totals 17 residues. The CDR3 region is CASSPGTGGWVNTEAFF. The full variable domain, completed using reference TRBV11-2 and TRBJ1-1, is EAGVAQSPRYKIIEKRQSVAFWCNPISGHATLYWYQQILGQGPKLLIQFQNNGVVDDSQLPKDRFSAERLKGVDSTLKIQPAKLEDSAVYLCASSPGTGGWVNTEAFFGQGTRLTVV.